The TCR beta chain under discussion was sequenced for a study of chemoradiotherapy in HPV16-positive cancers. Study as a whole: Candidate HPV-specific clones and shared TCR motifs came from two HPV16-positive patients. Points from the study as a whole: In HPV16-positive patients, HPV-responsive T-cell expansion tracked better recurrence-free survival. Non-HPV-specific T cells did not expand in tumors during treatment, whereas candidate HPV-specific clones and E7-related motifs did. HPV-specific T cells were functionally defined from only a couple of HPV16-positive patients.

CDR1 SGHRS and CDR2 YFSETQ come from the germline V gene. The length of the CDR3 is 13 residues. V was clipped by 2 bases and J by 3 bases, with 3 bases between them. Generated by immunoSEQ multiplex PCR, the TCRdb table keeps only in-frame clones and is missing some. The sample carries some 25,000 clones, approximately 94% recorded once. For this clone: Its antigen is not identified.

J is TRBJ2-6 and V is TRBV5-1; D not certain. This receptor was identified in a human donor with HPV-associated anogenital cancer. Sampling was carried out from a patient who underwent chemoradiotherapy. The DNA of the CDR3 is TGCGCCAGCAGCTTCGGTGGGGCCAACGTCCTGACTTTC. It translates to CASSFGGANVLTF. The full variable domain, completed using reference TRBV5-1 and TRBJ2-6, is KAGVTQTPRYLIKTRGQQVTLSCSPISGHRSVSWYQQTPGQGLQFLFEYFSETQRNKGNFPGRFSGRQFSNSRSEMNVSTLELGDSALYLCASSFGGANVLTFGAGSRLTVL.